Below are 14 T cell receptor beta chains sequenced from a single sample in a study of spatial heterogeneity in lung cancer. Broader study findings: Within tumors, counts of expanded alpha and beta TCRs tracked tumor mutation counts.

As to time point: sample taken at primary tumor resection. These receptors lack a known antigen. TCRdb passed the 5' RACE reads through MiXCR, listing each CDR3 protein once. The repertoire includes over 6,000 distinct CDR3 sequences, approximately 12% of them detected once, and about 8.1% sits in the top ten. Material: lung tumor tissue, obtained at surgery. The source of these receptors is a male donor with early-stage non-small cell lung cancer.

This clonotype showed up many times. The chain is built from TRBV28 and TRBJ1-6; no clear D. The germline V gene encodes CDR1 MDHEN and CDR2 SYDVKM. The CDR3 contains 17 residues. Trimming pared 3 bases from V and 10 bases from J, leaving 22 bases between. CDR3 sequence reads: CASSFVSRAKIRSPLHF. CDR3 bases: TGTGCCAGCAGTTTTGTAAGTCGGGCAAAGATCAGATCACCCCTCCACTTT.

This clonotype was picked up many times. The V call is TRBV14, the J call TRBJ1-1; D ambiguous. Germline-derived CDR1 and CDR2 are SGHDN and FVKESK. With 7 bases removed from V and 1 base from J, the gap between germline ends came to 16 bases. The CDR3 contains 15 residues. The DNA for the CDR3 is TGTGCCAGCATTCCTTGGGAGGACCCGAACACTGAAGCTTTCTTT. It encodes CASIPWEDPNTEAFF.

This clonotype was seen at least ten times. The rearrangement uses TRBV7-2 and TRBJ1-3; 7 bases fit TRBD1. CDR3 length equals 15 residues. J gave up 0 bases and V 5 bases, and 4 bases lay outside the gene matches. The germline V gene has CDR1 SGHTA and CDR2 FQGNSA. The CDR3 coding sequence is TGTGCCAGCAGCGAGGGACAGTTCTCTGGAAACACCATATATTTT. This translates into CASSEGQFSGNTIYF.

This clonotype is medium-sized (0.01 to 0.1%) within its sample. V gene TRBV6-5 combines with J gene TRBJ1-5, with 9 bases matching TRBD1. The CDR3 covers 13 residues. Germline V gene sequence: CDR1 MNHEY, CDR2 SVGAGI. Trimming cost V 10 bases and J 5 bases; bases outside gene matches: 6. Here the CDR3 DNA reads TGTGCCACCCACAGGGGGCCAGATCAGCCCCAGCATTTT. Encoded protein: CATHRGPDQPQHF.

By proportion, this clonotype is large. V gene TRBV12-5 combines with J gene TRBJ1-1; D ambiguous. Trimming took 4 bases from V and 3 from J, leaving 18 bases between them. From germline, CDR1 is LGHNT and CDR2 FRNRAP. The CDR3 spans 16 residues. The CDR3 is CASGSTAPGPHTEAFF. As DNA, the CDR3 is TGTGCTAGTGGTTCGACGGCTCCCGGCCCCCACACTGAAGCTTTCTTT.

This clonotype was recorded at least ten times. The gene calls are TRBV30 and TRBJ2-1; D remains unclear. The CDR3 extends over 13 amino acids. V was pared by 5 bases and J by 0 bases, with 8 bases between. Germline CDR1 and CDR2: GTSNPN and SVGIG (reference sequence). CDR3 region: CAWDFSSYNEQFF. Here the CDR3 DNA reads TGTGCCTGGGACTTTAGCTCCTACAATGAGCAGTTCTTC.

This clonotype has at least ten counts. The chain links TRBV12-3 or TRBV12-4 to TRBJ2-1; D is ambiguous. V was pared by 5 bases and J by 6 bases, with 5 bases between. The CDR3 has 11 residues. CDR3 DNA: TGTGCCAGCAGTGTCAGCAATGAGCAGTTCTTC. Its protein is CASSVSNEQFF.

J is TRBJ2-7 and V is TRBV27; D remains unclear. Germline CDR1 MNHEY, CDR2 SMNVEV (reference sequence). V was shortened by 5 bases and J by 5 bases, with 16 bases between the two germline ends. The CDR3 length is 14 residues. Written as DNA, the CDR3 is TGTGCCAGCAGTCTCCACCGACTGAGGCACGAGCAGTACTTC. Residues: CASSLHRLRHEQYF.

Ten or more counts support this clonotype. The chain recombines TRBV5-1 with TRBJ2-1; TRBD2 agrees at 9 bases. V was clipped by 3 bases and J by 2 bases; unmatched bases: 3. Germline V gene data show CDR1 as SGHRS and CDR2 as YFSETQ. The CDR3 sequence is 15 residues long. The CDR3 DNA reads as TGCGCCAGCAGCTGGACTAGCGCGACCTACAATGAGCAGTTCTTC. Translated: CASSWTSATYNEQFF.

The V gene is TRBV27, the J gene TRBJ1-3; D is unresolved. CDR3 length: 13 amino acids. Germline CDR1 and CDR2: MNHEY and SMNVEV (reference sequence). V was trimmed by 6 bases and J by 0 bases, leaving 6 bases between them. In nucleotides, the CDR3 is TGTGCCAGCAGCCGAAACTCTGGAAACACCATATATTTT. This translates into CASSRNSGNTIYF.

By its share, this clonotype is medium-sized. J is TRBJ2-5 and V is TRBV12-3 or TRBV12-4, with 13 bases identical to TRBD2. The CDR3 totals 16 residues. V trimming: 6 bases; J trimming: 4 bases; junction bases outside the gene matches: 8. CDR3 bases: TGTGCCAGCAGCTCGGGACTAGCGGGATACAGAGAGACCCAGTACTTC. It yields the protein CASSSGLAGYRETQYF.

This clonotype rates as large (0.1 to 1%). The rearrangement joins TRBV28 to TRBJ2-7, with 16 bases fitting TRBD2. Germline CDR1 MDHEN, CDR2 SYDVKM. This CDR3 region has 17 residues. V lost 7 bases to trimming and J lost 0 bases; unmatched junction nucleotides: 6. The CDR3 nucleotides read TGTGCCAGCACCGGGACTAGCGGGAGGGTTAGCTCCTACGAGCAGTACTTC. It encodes CASTGTSGRVSSYEQYF.

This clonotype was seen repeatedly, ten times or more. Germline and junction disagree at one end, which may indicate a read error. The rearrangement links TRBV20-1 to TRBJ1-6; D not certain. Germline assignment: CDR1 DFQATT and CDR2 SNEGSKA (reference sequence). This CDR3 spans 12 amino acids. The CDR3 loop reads CSARSFNSPLHF. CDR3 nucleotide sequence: TGCAGTGCTAGGTCCTTTAATTCACCCCTCCACTTT.

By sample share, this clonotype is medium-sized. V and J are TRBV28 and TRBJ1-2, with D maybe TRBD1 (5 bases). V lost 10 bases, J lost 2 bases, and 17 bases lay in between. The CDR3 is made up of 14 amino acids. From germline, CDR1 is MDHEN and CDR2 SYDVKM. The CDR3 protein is CATTPGLLNYGYTF. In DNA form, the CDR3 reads TGTGCCACCACACCAGGGCTTTTAAACTATGGCTACACCTTC.